Shown below are 12 T cell receptor beta chains from a single sample sequenced in a study of blood T cell repertoires in COVID-19. The protocol was immunoSEQ multiplex PCR, while the TCRdb copy is restricted to in-frame clones and leaves out a portion. The sample yields tens of thousands of clones, roughly 87% seen once. The sequencing input was peripheral blood. These receptors were collected from a man aged 55 to 70 with acute or convalescent COVID-19.

The rearrangement uses TRBV5-1 and TRBJ2-3, with TRBD2 identical over 10 bases. The CDR3 covers 16 residues. Germline CDR1 is SGHRS and CDR2 is YFSETQ. V dropped 2 bases and J dropped 2; count of bases not matched to a gene: 5. CDR3 loop: CASSFTSGAFTDTQYF. The CDR3 bases are TGCGCCAGCAGCTTTACTAGCGGGGCATTCACAGATACGCAGTATTTT. The full variable domain, with the rest looked up from reference TRBV5-1 and TRBJ2-3, is KAGVTQTPRYLIKTRGQQVTLSCSPISGHRSVSWYQQTPGQGLQFLFEYFSETQRNKGNFPGRFSGRQFSNSRSEMNVSTLELGDSALYLCASSFTSGAFTDTQYFGPGTRLTVL.

V usage is TRBV12-3 or TRBV12-4 and J usage is TRBJ2-1; TRBD2 matches 8 bases. Trimming at V came to 5 bases and at J to 8 bases, leaving 5 bases not matched to a gene. The length of the CDR3 is 13 residues. CDR3 sequence reads: CASSNSGVDEQFF. The CDR3 DNA follows: TGTGCCAGCAGTAATAGCGGGGTTGATGAGCAGTTCTTC.

V gene TRBV19 combines with J gene TRBJ1-2, with D perhaps matching TRBD1 (6 bases). Trimming took 3 bases from V and 4 from J, leaving 12 bases between them. Germline V gene lookup returns CDR1 LNHDA and CDR2 SQIVND (reference sequence). The CDR3 is 14 residues long. DNA of the CDR3: TGTGCCAGTAGTATGGGGGCCGCCGGCTATGGCTACACCTTC. Translating it yields CASSMGAAGYGYTF.

This chain uses TRBV9 with TRBJ1-2, with TRBD1 identical over 7 bases. The length of the CDR3 is 17 residues. Germline V gene sequence: CDR1 SGDLS, CDR2 YYNGEE. Trimming cost V 0 bases and J 5 bases; bases outside gene matches: 13. The CDR3 DNA follows: TGTGCCAGCAGCGTAGTGATAGGGAGCCGGGGACAGTATGGCTACACCTTC. Translation: CASSVVIGSRGQYGYTF.

The V gene is TRBV27, the J gene TRBJ2-2; 10 bases are shared with TRBD2. The junction had 6 bases not matched to a gene; V was cut back by 1 base and J by 7 bases. CDR3 length equals 16 residues. The germline CDR1 and CDR2 sequences are MNHEY and SMNVEV (reference sequence). The CDR3 sequence is CASSLLASGGVGELFF. CDR3 coding DNA: TGTGCCAGCAGTTTATTAGCTAGCGGGGGAGTCGGGGAGCTGTTTTTT.

The gene calls are TRBV4-1 and TRBJ1-1; a weak D match, TRBD1 (5 bases). The CDR3 totals 14 residues. Germline CDR1 MGHRA, CDR2 YSYEKL. Trimming cost V 4 bases and J 1 base, with 10 bases left between them. The CDR3 spells CASSLRQTNTEAFF. DNA of the CDR3: TGCGCCAGCAGCCTCCGACAGACGAACACTGAAGCTTTCTTT.

A remark on this clone: At one boundary the junction diverges from the germline segment, which might be a read error. The V and J genes are TRBV7-9 and TRBJ2-4; 7 bases map to TRBD2. This CDR3 region has 12 residues. Looked up from germline, CDR1 is SEHNR and CDR2 is FQNEAQ (reference sequence). The CDR3 DNA sequence: TGTGCCAGCAGCTTAGAAAGCGGGGTTCAGAACTTC. Translation gives CASSLESGVQNF. Combining the CDR3 with reference TRBV7-9 and TRBJ2-4 gives the whole variable domain DTGVSQNPRHKITKRGQNVTFRCDPISEHNRLYWYRQTLGQGPEFLTYFQNEAQLEKSRLLSDRFSAERPKGSFSTLEIQRTEQGDSAMYLCASSLESGVQNFGAGTRLSVL.

V and J are TRBV11-2 and TRBJ2-7, with a weak D call TRBD2 (6 bases). There are 17 residues in the CDR3. The germline V and J ends were trimmed by 1 base and 0 bases, with 16 bases remaining between them. From germline, CDR1 is SGHAT and CDR2 FQNNGV. The CDR3 is CASSLAATGEISYEQYF. CDR3 DNA sequence: TGTGCCAGCAGCTTAGCGGCGACGGGGGAGATCTCCTACGAGCAGTACTTC.

This clone came up once. The rearrangement uses TRBV7-2 and TRBJ1-1; 9 nucleotides align to TRBD1. The CDR3 totals 14 residues. Germline trimming cut 5 bases from V and 3 bases from J; bases unmatched to any gene: 4. Germline CDR1 SGHTA, CDR2 FQGNSA. CDR3 bases: TGTGCCAGCAGCGTACAGGGGGCCGACACTGAAGCTTTCTTT. It encodes CASSVQGADTEAFF.

The chain is built from TRBV9 and TRBJ2-1; 7 bases line up with TRBD2. This CDR3 contains 15 residues. V lost 0 bases and J lost 3; bases outside the gene matches: 3. Germline CDR1 reads SGDLS; CDR2 reads YYNGEE. In nucleotides, the CDR3 is TGTGCCAGCAGCGTAGAGGGGACTAACTACAATGAGCAGTTCTTC. Residues: CASSVEGTNYNEQFF.

J is TRBJ1-6 and V is TRBV18; TRBD1 aligns across 8 bases. Trimming took 5 bases from V and 8 from J; bases not matched to a gene: 8. The germline CDR1 and CDR2 sequences are KGHSH and LQKENI. The CDR3 totals 15 residues. The CDR3 bases are TGTGCCAGCTCATTTCAGGGGGCGGATGATTCACCCCTCCACTTT. Its protein is CASSFQGADDSPLHF.

The chain couples TRBV5-1 to TRBJ1-5; D unclear. Germline loops: CDR1 SGHRS, CDR2 YFSETQ. The ends were cut back, 1 base at V and 2 bases at J, with 16 bases in the middle. This CDR3 contains 17 residues. The DNA of the CDR3 is TGCGCCAGCAGCTTGACATCGTCCCATGATGGCAATCAGCCCCAGCATTTT. This gives the protein CASSLTSSHDGNQPQHF.